This T cell receptor beta chain comes out of a study of blood T cell repertoires in COVID-19. CDR3 length equals 13 residues. The V and J ends lost 2 bases and 9 bases, in that order; junction bases with no gene match: 6. Germline CDR1 reads KGHSH; CDR2 reads LQKENI. TCRdb's copy holds only in-frame clones and misses some; the assay was immunoSEQ multiplex PCR. Here the sample spans some 120,000 clones, around 76% being singletons. This TCR was sampled from a man between 60 and 75 years old with acute or convalescent COVID-19. V is TRBV18 and J is TRBJ2-5, with TRBD2 identical over 7 bases. Sequenced: peripheral blood. CDR3 nucleotide sequence: TGTGCCAGCTCACCAGGACTCCGGGAGGCCCAGTACTTC. This sequence encodes CASSPGLREAQYF.